Listed here are 14 T cell receptor beta chains from one sample, sequenced in a study of T cell responses to AZD1222 COVID-19 vaccine. Only in-frame clones appear in the TCRdb table, and some are missing; sequencing was by immunoSEQ multiplex PCR. The profile shows approximately 120,000 clones, around nine tenths of them singletons. This sample comprised peripheral blood, obtained on day 0 of AZD1222 vaccination. These receptors originate from an adult in good health.

This clone was seen only once. CDR3 sequence reads: CASSTGHSNYGYTF. CDR3 coding DNA: TGTGCCAGTAGTACGGGACACTCTAACTATGGCTACACCTTC. The chain has TRBV19 and TRBJ1-2; TRBD1 might be the D (6 bases). V gave up 4 bases and J gave up 0 bases, with 9 bases separating them. This CDR3 is 14 amino acids long. The V gene's germline CDR1 is LNHDA and CDR2 SQIVND (reference sequence).

V is TRBV7-9 and J is TRBJ2-2, with D perhaps TRBD1 (5 bases). V lost 10 bases to trimming and J lost 4 bases, with 19 bases between them. CDR3 size: 15 residues. Germline assignment: CDR1 SEHNR and CDR2 FQNEAQ (reference sequence). CDR3: CATPGPFTPTGELFF. CDR3 nucleotide sequence: TGTGCCACCCCAGGGCCTTTCACGCCCACCGGGGAGCTGTTTTTT.

This clone turned up a few times. V gene TRBV30 combines with J gene TRBJ2-1; D is ambiguous. The CDR3 is made up of 12 amino acids. Germline V lookup: CDR1 GTSNPN, CDR2 SVGIG (reference sequence). The V and J ends lost 2 bases and 3 bases respectively, with 5 bases between them. CDR3 sequence reads: CAWSLVYNEQFF. The CDR3 nucleotides read TGTGCCTGGAGTTTGGTCTACAATGAGCAGTTCTTC. The whole variable domain, filled in from reference TRBV30 and TRBJ2-1, reads SQTIHQWPATLVQPVGSPLSLECTVEGTSNPNLYWYRQAAGRGLQLLFYSVGIGQISSEVPQNLSASRPQDRQFILSSKKLLLSDSGFYLCAWSLVYNEQFFGPGTRLTVL.

The chain combines TRBV29-1 with TRBJ1-4; 7 nucleotides agree with TRBD1. Looked up from germline, CDR1 is SQVTM and CDR2 is ANQGSEA. Trimming cost V 5 bases and J 3 bases; bases outside gene matches: 3. This CDR3 has 13 residues. The CDR3 sequence: CSVRGLANEKLFF. DNA for the CDR3: TGCAGCGTTAGGGGGCTAGCTAATGAAAAACTGTTTTTT.

This clone showed up just once. The chain uses TRBV12-3 or TRBV12-4 and TRBJ2-7, with D possibly matching TRBD1 (6 bases). This CDR3 region has 12 residues. Trimming left V 5 bases short and J 4 bases short, with 9 bases between. The CDR3 here is CASSMDSYEQYF. CDR3 nucleotides: TGTGCCAGCAGTATGGACAGTTACGAGCAGTACTTC.

This clone has only a few counts. V and J are TRBV3-1 (or the pseudogene TRBV3-2) and TRBJ2-3; D is ambiguous. This CDR3 is 15 amino acids long. With 0 bases removed from V and 2 bases from J, the gap between germline ends came to 9 bases. Looked up from germline, CDR1 is LGHDT and CDR2 is YNNKEL (reference sequence). Here the CDR3 DNA reads TGTGCCAGCAGCCAAGAACACGAGGCCACAGATACGCAGTATTTT. Amino acid sequence: CASSQEHEATDTQYF.

This chain links TRBV7-2 with TRBJ2-7; a possible D gene is TRBD2 (6 bases). Germline CDR1 SGHTA, CDR2 FQGNSA. Trimming stripped 2 bases from V and 0 bases from J, with 11 bases between. The CDR3 runs 15 residues. The CDR3 sequence is CASSLHGGISYEQYF. The CDR3 DNA is TGTGCCAGCAGCTTACACGGCGGGATCTCCTACGAGCAGTACTTC. Drawing the rest from reference TRBV7-2 and TRBJ2-7, the complete variable domain is GAGVSQSPSNKVTEKGKDVELRCDPISGHTALYWYRQSLGQGLEFLIYFQGNSAPDKSGLPSDRFSAERTGGSVSTLTIQRTQQEDSAVYLCASSLHGGISYEQYFGPGTRLTVT.

The chain joins TRBV6-6 to TRBJ1-6; no definite D call. The CDR3 loop spans 14 amino acids. Trimming cost V 7 bases and J 5 bases, with 12 bases left between them. CDR1 and CDR2 from the germline V gene are MNHNY and SVGAGI (reference sequence). CDR3 sequence (DNA): TGTGCCAGCAATCGAGGGCTGGATAATTCACCCCTCCACTTT. It translates to CASNRGLDNSPLHF.

This chain links TRBV3-1 (or the pseudogene TRBV3-2) with TRBJ2-7, with TRBD1 as a possible D gene (6 bases). The CDR3 extends over 14 amino acids. Between the trimmed V and J ends, which lost 6 bases and 3 bases, there was a span of 15 bases. CDR1 LGHDT and CDR2 YNNKEL come from the germline V gene (reference sequence). CDR3 amino acids: CASRQLYRVYEQYF. CDR3 coding DNA: TGTGCCAGCAGACAATTGTACAGGGTCTACGAGCAGTACTTC.

This clone showed up just a few times. This rearrangement joins TRBV9 to TRBJ2-2; D is undetermined. In germline, CDR1 is SGDLS, CDR2 YYNGEE. The V and J ends lost 0 bases and 4 bases respectively, with 19 bases between them. This CDR3 contains 18 residues. CDR3 loop: CASSVGPRSTALTGELFF. The CDR3 nucleotides are TGTGCCAGCAGCGTAGGGCCCAGGTCGACCGCCCTCACCGGGGAGCTGTTTTTT.

V is TRBV9 and J is TRBJ2-7; the D gene is possibly TRBD2 (5 bases). Per the germline V gene, CDR1 is SGDLS and CDR2 is YYNGEE. V lost 0 bases and J lost 5, with 12 bases in between. The CDR3 has 14 residues. Written as DNA, the CDR3 is TGTGCCAGCAGCGTAGTCGGCAGCGGAAACGAGCAGTACTTC. Protein sequence: CASSVVGSGNEQYF.

This clone has only one observation. This chain links TRBV6-1 with TRBJ2-5; D not resolved. With 3 bases removed from V and 1 base from J, the gap between germline ends came to 9 bases. The CDR3 spans 14 residues. The germline gives CDR1 MNHNS, CDR2 SASEGT. CDR3 in amino acids: CASSDGHLQETQYF. CDR3 nucleotides: TGTGCCAGCAGTGATGGGCACCTCCAAGAGACCCAGTACTTC.

The chain recombines TRBV3-1 (or the pseudogene TRBV3-2) with TRBJ2-1, with a possible D match to TRBD2 (5 bases). Trimming took off 2 bases at V and 0 bases at J, with 11 bases between the two ends. The germline gives CDR1 LGHDT, CDR2 YNNKEL (reference sequence). This CDR3 contains 16 residues. Here the CDR3 reads CASSQTSGGSYNEQFF. DNA of the CDR3: TGTGCCAGCAGCCAAACGAGCGGAGGCTCCTACAATGAGCAGTTCTTC.

This chain links TRBV5-1 with TRBJ1-2; TRBD1 matches 7 bases. This CDR3 comprises 14 residues. Losses at the gene ends were 3 bases for V and 5 bases for J; bases not matched to a gene: 7. Germline values: CDR1 SGHRS, CDR2 YFSETQ. In DNA, the CDR3 is TGCGCCAGCAGCTGGACAGGTTTTGGGTATGGCTACACCTTC. Protein: CASSWTGFGYGYTF.